These T cell receptor beta chains were read from a single sample in a study of blood T cells in healthy people across ages. TCRdb independently ran MiXCR on the 5' RACE reads; one entry per CDR3 protein. The table records about 1.8 million distinct CDR3 sequences, roughly 49% of them present only once. Sequenced input: blood. The receptors come from a woman aged 40 to 50 in good health. Each CDR3 is given with its conserved first and last residue. A D gene is named only where the DNA matches it firmly. Expanded clones get a size class; other rows say once, few or many, or leave the size out.

v_call: TRBV29-1
clone_size: .
j_call: TRBJ2-7
d_call: .
cdr3_nt: TGCAGCGTGGGGGGACAGAGCTACGAGCAGTACTTC
cdr3_aa: CSVGGQSYEQYF

v_call: TRBV28
clone_size: .
j_call: TRBJ1-2
d_call: .
cdr3_nt: TGTGCCGCCGCCCGGGCTAACTATGGCTACACCTTC
cdr3_aa: CAAARANYGYTF

v_call: TRBV7-9
clone_size: .
j_call: TRBJ2-7
d_call: TRBD2
cdr3_nt: TGTGCCAGCAGCTTAAGGTCTAGCGGGGGCCAATTGAAGCAGTACTTC
cdr3_aa: CASSLRSSGGQLKQYF

v_call: TRBV29-1
clone_size: .
j_call: TRBJ1-2
d_call: .
cdr3_nt: TGCAGCGCACTAGTGGCAGATATTTCTAACTATGGCTACACCTTC
cdr3_aa: CSALVADISNYGYTF

v_call: TRBV7-2
clone_size: .
j_call: TRBJ2-7
d_call: .
cdr3_nt: TGTGCCAGCAGCCACTCAGCGGATAGCTCCTACGAGCAGTACTTC
cdr3_aa: CASSHSADSSYEQYF

v_call: TRBV20-1
clone_size: few
j_call: TRBJ2-1
d_call: TRBD2
cdr3_nt: TGCAGTTCTTCCCCTCCTCGGGCGGGGGGCCATCAGTTCTTC
cdr3_aa: CSSSPPRAGGHQFF

v_call: TRBV12-3/TRBV12-4
clone_size: .
j_call: TRBJ2-6
d_call: .
cdr3_nt: TGTGCCACCACCGACTTGGGGGCCAACGTCCTGACTTTC
cdr3_aa: CATTDLGANVLTF

v_call: TRBV29-1
clone_size: few
j_call: TRBJ2-3
d_call: .
cdr3_nt: TGCAGCGTGGGGGGCGGTAAGGGGACAGATACGCAGTATTTT
cdr3_aa: CSVGGGKGTDTQYF

v_call: TRBV6-6
clone_size: few
j_call: TRBJ1-2
d_call: .
cdr3_nt: TGTGCCAGCAGTTACACACCCGGGTCCCTCTATGGCTACACCTTC
cdr3_aa: CASSYTPGSLYGYTF

v_call: TRBV9
clone_size: .
j_call: TRBJ1-4
d_call: .
cdr3_nt: TGTGCCAGCAGCCCGAGGGACTGGGACACTCTGGGAAAACTGTTTTTT
cdr3_aa: CASSPRDWDTLGKLFF

v_call: TRBV28
clone_size: .
j_call: TRBJ2-7
d_call: .
cdr3_nt: TGTGCCAGCAGTTTAATAGCTACCGGCGAGCAGTACTTC
cdr3_aa: CASSLIATGEQYF

v_call: TRBV4-2
clone_size: few
j_call: TRBJ1-2
d_call: .
cdr3_nt: TGTGCCAGCAGCCAAGCTATTAACTATGGCTACACCTTC
cdr3_aa: CASSQAINYGYTF

v_call: TRBV7-2
clone_size: few
j_call: TRBJ2-1
d_call: .
cdr3_nt: TGTGCCAGCAGCTTAGGCAGCTATGAGCAGTTCTTC
cdr3_aa: CASSLGSYEQFF

v_call: TRBV29-1
clone_size: many
j_call: TRBJ2-5
d_call: .
cdr3_nt: TGCAGCGTTAGAACAGGTGTGGAGACCCAGTACTTC
cdr3_aa: CSVRTGVETQYF

v_call: TRBV25-1
clone_size: .
j_call: TRBJ1-2
d_call: TRBD1
cdr3_nt: TGTGCCAGCAGTGAGGGGACAGGGTCCTATGGCTACACCTTC
cdr3_aa: CASSEGTGSYGYTF

v_call: TRBV20-1
clone_size: few
j_call: TRBJ2-1
d_call: TRBD2
cdr3_nt: TGCAGTGCTAGTGATCAAGCGGGGCCTTGGGATGAGCAGTTCTTC
cdr3_aa: CSASDQAGPWDEQFF

v_call: TRBV7-2
clone_size: .
j_call: TRBJ2-1
d_call: .
cdr3_nt: TGTGCCAGCAGCCCCCGGCGCAGGGGAGCTGAGCAGTTCTTC
cdr3_aa: CASSPRRRGAEQFF

v_call: TRBV14
clone_size: .
j_call: TRBJ2-4
d_call: TRBD1
cdr3_nt: TGTGCCAGCAGCCCACAGGGGTGGGCCAAAAACATTCAGTACTTC
cdr3_aa: CASSPQGWAKNIQYF

v_call: TRBV5-1
clone_size: many
j_call: TRBJ2-6
d_call: .
cdr3_nt: TGCGCCAGCAGCTTTGAGTTCTCTGGGGCCAACGTCCTGACTTTC
cdr3_aa: CASSFEFSGANVLTF

v_call: TRBV3-1
clone_size: .
j_call: TRBJ2-1
d_call: TRBD2
cdr3_nt: TGTGCCAGCAGCCAAGCCGGGACTAGAGGCGATGAGCAGTTCTTC
cdr3_aa: CASSQAGTRGDEQFF

v_call: TRBV28
clone_size: .
j_call: TRBJ1-5
d_call: .
cdr3_nt: TGTGCCAGCAGTTCCGCCGACCAGTTTTCGCCCCAGCATTTT
cdr3_aa: CASSSADQFSPQHF

v_call: TRBV20-1
clone_size: .
j_call: TRBJ1-2
d_call: .
cdr3_nt: TGCAGTGCTAGACACCGAGAAGGGGCCGGCTACACCTTC
cdr3_aa: CSARHREGAGYTF

v_call: TRBV10-3
clone_size: .
j_call: TRBJ1-1
d_call: .
cdr3_nt: TGTGCCATCAGTCAGAGCGGGGAAGGAAACACTGAAGCTTTCTTT
cdr3_aa: CAISQSGEGNTEAFF

v_call: TRBV20-1
clone_size: .
j_call: TRBJ2-7
d_call: TRBD2
cdr3_nt: TGCAGTGCTCAGGCTAGCGGGGGCGACAGCTCCTACGAGCAGTACTTC
cdr3_aa: CSAQASGGDSSYEQYF

v_call: TRBV29-1
clone_size: .
j_call: TRBJ2-1
d_call: .
cdr3_nt: TGCAGCGTTGAGGGGAATTTGGACAATGAGCAGTTCTTC
cdr3_aa: CSVEGNLDNEQFF

v_call: TRBV9
clone_size: .
j_call: TRBJ2-3
d_call: TRBD2
cdr3_nt: TGTGCCAGCAGCGTCCCAGCGGGGGGGCGGACAGATACGCAGTATTTT
cdr3_aa: CASSVPAGGRTDTQYF

v_call: TRBV18
clone_size: .
j_call: TRBJ1-1
d_call: .
cdr3_nt: TGTGCCAGCTCACTAACCAGAGAGGGTATAGCTGAAGCTTTCTTT
cdr3_aa: CASSLTREGIAEAFF

v_call: TRBV20-1
clone_size: .
j_call: TRBJ2-7
d_call: .
cdr3_nt: TGCAGTCCCAAGGACAGAACTGGCACCTACGAGCAGTACTTC
cdr3_aa: CSPKDRTGTYEQYF

v_call: TRBV7-2
clone_size: few
j_call: TRBJ2-3
d_call: TRBD2
cdr3_nt: TGTGCCAGCAGCTTAAGGGGGCGGGGTACTAGCGGGGGGAGGACAGATACGCAGTATTTT
cdr3_aa: CASSLRGRGTSGGRTDTQYF

v_call: TRBV12-3/TRBV12-4
clone_size: few
j_call: TRBJ2-1
d_call: TRBD2
cdr3_nt: TGTGCCAGTCTAAGCGGGGGGGCCTCCTACAATGAGCAGTTCTTC
cdr3_aa: CASLSGGASYNEQFF

v_call: TRBV29-1
clone_size: .
j_call: TRBJ2-5
d_call: TRBD1
cdr3_nt: TGCAGCGGTGGGACAGCCGCAAGGGAGACCCAGTACTTC
cdr3_aa: CSGGTAARETQYF

v_call: TRBV21-1
clone_size: .
j_call: TRBJ2-7
d_call: .
cdr3_nt: TGTGCCAGCAGCAAAGACCCAGACTCCGAGCAGTACTTC
cdr3_aa: CASSKDPDSEQYF

v_call: TRBV3-1
clone_size: .
j_call: TRBJ2-1
d_call: TRBD1
cdr3_nt: TGTGCCAGCAGCCCCTCCCGGGGCAGGGGGCGGAATGAGCAGTTCTTC
cdr3_aa: CASSPSRGRGRNEQFF

v_call: TRBV10-2
clone_size: .
j_call: TRBJ1-2
d_call: TRBD1
cdr3_nt: TGCGCCAGCAGGTCGGGGACAGGAGGAAACTATGGCTACACCTTC
cdr3_aa: CASRSGTGGNYGYTF

v_call: TRBV3-1
clone_size: .
j_call: TRBJ2-7
d_call: .
cdr3_nt: TGTGCCAGCAGCCAGTCAGGGCCCCAGTACTTC
cdr3_aa: CASSQSGPQYF

v_call: TRBV6-2/TRBV6-3
clone_size: few
j_call: TRBJ2-4
d_call: .
cdr3_nt: TGTGCCAGCAGCTCAACAGGGTTGGAAAACATTCAGTACTTC
cdr3_aa: CASSSTGLENIQYF

v_call: TRBV7-2
clone_size: .
j_call: TRBJ1-4
d_call: TRBD1
cdr3_nt: TGTGCCAGCAGCCCCGGGACAGGCTTTAATGAAAAACTGTTTTTT
cdr3_aa: CASSPGTGFNEKLFF

v_call: TRBV4-2
clone_size: .
j_call: TRBJ2-5
d_call: .
cdr3_nt: TGTGCCAGCAGCCTGGGGGGGCTCAACCCCCAAGAGACCCAGTACTTC
cdr3_aa: CASSLGGLNPQETQYF

v_call: TRBV4-1
clone_size: .
j_call: TRBJ1-2
d_call: .
cdr3_nt: TGCGCCAGCAGCCAACCAGTTAGGGGCCGGTATTATGGCTACACCTTC
cdr3_aa: CASSQPVRGRYYGYTF